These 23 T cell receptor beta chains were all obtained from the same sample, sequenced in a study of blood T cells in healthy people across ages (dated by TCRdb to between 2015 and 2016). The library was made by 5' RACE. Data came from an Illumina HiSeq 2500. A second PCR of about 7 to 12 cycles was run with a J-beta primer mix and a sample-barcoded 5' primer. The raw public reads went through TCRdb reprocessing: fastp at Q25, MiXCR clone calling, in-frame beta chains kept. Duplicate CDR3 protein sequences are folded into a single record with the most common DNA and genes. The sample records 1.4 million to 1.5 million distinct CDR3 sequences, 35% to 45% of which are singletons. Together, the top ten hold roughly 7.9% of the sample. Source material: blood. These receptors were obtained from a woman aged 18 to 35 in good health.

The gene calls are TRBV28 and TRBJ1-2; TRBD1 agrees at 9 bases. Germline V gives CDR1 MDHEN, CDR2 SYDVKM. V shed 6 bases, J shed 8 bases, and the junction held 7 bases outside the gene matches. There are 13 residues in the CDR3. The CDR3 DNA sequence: TGTGCCAGCAGCCCACAGGGGGCGTGGGGCTACACCTTC. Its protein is CASSPQGAWGYTF.

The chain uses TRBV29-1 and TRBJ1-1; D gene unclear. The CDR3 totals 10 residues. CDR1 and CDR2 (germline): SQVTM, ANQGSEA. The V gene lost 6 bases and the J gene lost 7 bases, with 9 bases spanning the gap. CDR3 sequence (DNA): TGCAGCGTGACCAGGAGTGAAGCTTTCTTT. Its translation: CSVTRSEAFF.

DNA of the CDR3: TGTGCCACCAGCAGAGATTTGGGGGACGAAAAACTGTTTTTT. Its translation: CATSRDLGDEKLFF. V and J are TRBV15 and TRBJ1-4, with a possible D match to TRBD1 (5 bases). The CDR3 consists of 14 residues. Trimming removed 0 bases from V and 8 bases from J, with 10 bases in between. Germline-derived CDR1 and CDR2 are LNHNV and YYDKDF (reference sequence).

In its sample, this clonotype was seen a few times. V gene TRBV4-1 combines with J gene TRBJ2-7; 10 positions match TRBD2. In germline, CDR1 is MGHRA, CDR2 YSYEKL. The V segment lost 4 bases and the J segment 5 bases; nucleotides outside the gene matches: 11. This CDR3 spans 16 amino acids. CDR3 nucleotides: TGCGCCAGCAGCCTCACATCTAGCGGGGGACGGGACGAGCAGTACTTC. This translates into CASSLTSSGGRDEQYF.

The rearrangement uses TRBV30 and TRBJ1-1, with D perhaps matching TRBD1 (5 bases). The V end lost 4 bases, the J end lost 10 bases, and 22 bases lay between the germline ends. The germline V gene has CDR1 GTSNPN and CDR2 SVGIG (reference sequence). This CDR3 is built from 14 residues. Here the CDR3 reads CAWKPPGTFNIAFF. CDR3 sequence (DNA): TGTGCCTGGAAACCGCCGGGGACTTTCAATATAGCTTTCTTT.

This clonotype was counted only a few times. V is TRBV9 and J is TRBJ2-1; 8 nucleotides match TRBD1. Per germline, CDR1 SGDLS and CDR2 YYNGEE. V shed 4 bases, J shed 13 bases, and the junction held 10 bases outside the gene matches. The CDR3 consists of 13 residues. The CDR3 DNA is TGTGCCAGCAGCCCCGACGGACAGGGTGGTCAGTTCTTC. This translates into CASSPDGQGGQFF.

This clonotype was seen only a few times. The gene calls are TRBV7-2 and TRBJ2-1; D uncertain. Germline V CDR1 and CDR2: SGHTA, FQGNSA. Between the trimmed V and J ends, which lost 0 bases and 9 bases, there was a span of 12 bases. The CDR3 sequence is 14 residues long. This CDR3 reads CASSLAGSVGEQFF. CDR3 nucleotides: TGTGCCAGCAGCTTAGCCGGGTCGGTTGGTGAGCAGTTCTTC. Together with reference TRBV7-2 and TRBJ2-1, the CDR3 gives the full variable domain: GAGVSQSPSNKVTEKGKDVELRCDPISGHTALYWYRQSLGQGLEFLIYFQGNSAPDKSGLPSDRFSAERTGGSVSTLTIQRTQQEDSAVYLCASSLAGSVGEQFFGPGTRLTVL.

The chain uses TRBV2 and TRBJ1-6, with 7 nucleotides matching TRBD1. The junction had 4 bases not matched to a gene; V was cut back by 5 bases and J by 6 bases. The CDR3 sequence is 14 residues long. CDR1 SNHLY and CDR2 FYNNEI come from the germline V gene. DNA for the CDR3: TGTGCCAGCAGTCGGGACAGATTTAATTCACCCCTCCACTTT. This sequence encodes CASSRDRFNSPLHF. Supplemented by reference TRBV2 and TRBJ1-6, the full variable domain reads EPEVTQTPSHQVTQMGQEVILRCVPISNHLYFYWYRQILGQKVEFLVSFYNNEISEKSEIFDDQFSVERPDGSNFTLKIRSTKLEDSAMYFCASSRDRFNSPLHFGNGTRLTVT.

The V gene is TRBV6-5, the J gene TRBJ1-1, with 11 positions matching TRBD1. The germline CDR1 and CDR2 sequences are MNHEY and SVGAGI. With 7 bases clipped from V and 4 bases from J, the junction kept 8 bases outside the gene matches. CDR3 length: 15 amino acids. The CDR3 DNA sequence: TGTGCCAGCACCCGGGACAGGGGGAGGGCCACTGAAGCTTTCTTT. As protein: CASTRDRGRATEAFF.

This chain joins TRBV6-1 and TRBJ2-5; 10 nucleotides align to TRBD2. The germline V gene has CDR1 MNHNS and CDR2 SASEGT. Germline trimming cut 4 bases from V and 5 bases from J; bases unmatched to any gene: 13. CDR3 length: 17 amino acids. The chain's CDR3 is CASSGPWSGGAQETQYF. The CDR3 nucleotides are TGTGCCAGCAGTGGCCCCTGGAGCGGGGGGGCCCAGGAGACCCAGTACTTC.

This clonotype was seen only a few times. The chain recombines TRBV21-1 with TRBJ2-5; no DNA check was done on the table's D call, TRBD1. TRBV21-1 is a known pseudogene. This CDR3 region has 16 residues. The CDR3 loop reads CASFPGHATVRETQYF. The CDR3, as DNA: TGTGCCAGCTTCCCGGGACACGCTACGGTTCGAGAGACCCAGTACTTC.

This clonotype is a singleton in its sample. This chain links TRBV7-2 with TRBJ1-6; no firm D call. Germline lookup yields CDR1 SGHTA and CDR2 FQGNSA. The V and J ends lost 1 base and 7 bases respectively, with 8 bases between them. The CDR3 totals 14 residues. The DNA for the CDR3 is TGTGCCAGCAGCTTAGAGAATCTGAATTCACCCCTCCACTTT. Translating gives CASSLENLNSPLHF.

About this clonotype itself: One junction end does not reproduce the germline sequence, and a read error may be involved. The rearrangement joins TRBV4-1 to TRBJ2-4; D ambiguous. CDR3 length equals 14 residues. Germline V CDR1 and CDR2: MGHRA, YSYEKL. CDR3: CASGQDMGSNIQYF. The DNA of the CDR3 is TGCGCCAGCGGCCAAGATATGGGATCCAACATTCAGTACTTC.

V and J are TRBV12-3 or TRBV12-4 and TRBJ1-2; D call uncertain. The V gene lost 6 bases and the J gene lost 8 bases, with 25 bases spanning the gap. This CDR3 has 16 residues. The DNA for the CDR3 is TGTGCCAGCAGCCAGGACTCTTATAGCTCTTATAAGGGCTACACCTTC. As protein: CASSQDSYSSYKGYTF.

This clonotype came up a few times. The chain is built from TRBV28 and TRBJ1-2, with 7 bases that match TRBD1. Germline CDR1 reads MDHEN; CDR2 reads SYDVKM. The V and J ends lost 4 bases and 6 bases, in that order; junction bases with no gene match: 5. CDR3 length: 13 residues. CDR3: CASSSGQTNGYTF. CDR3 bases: TGTGCCAGCAGTTCGGGACAGACTAATGGCTACACCTTC.

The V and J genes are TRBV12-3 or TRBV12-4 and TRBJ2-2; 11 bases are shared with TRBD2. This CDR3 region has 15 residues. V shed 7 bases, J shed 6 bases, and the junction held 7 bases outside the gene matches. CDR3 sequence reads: CASNLLAGVAGELFF. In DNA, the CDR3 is TGTGCCAGCAACCTACTAGCGGGAGTGGCCGGGGAGCTGTTTTTT.

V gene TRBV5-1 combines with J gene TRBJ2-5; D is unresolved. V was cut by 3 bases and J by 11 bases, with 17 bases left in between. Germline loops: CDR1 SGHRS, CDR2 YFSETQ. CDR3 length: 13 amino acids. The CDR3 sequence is CASSSRAYNDQYF. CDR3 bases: TGCGCCAGCAGCTCCCGGGCCTACAATGATCAGTACTTC.

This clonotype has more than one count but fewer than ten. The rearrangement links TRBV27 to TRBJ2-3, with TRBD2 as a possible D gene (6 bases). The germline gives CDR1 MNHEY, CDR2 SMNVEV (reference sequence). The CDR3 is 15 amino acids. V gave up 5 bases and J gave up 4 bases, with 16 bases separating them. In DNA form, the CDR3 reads TGTGCCAGCAGTGCATATCATAGCGGATCAGATACGCAGTATTTT. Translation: CASSAYHSGSDTQYF.

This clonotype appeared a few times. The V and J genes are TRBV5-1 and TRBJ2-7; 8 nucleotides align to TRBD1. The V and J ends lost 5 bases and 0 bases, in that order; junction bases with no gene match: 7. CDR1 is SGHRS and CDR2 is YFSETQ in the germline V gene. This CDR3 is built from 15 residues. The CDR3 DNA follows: TGCGCCAGCAGTGCGGGACAGGAGAGCTCCTACGAGCAGTACTTC. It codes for CASSAGQESSYEQYF.

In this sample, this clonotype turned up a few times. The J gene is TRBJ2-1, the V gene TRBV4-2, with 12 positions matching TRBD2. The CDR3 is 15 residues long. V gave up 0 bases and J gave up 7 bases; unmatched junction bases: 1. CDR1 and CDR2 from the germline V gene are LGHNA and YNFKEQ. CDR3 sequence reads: CASSQDLAGGNEQFF. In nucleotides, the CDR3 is TGTGCCAGCAGCCAAGATCTAGCGGGGGGGAATGAGCAGTTCTTC.

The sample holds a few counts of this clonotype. The CDR3 DNA sequence: TGCGCCAGCGCCACCCTCGGAACTGGCCCCTATGGCTACACCTTC. Translating gives CASATLGTGPYGYTF. V usage is TRBV4-1 and J usage is TRBJ1-2; D is uncertain. The CDR3 is made up of 15 amino acids. Trimming cost V 8 bases and J 4 bases, with 20 bases left between them. Germline V gives CDR1 MGHRA, CDR2 YSYEKL.

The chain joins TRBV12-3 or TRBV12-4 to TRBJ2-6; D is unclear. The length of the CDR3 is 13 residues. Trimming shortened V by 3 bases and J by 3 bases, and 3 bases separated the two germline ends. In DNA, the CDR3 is TGTGCCAGCAGTTTTGTTGGGGCCAACGTCCTGACTTTC. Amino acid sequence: CASSFVGANVLTF.

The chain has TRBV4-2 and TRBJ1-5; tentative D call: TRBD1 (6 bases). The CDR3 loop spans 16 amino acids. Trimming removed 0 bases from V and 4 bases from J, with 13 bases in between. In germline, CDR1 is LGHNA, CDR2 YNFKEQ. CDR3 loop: CASSQDLGGYNQPQHF. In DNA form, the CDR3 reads TGTGCCAGCAGCCAAGATTTAGGGGGGTATAATCAGCCCCAGCATTTT.